The rows below give T cell receptor beta chains drawn from one sample of a study of identical twins. From the 5' RACE reads, TCRdb called clonotypes with MiXCR, one entry per CDR3 protein. Of roughly 540,000 distinct CDR3 sequences listed, 20% to 25% were seen once; the top ten hold about 0.91%. These data were likewise used in another study, on T cells expressing NK-cell markers.

The sample taken for sequencing was CD4+ T cells sorted from blood. The source of these receptors is a woman aged 18-29 years in good health. Both conserved end residues are part of each CDR3. D genes are given only for firm matches. Clone size is stated in some rows and not others, as once, few, many or a class when expanded.

cdr3_aa cdr3_nt v_call clone_size d_call j_call
CSARQGSYTGELFF TGCAGTGCTAGACAGGGGTCGTACACCGGGGAGCTGTTTTTT TRBV20-1 . . TRBJ2-2
CSATGEYTDTQYF TGCAGTGCCACGGGGGAGTACACAGATACGCAGTATTTT TRBV20-1 many . TRBJ2-3
CASSARTGYPNEQFF TGTGCCAGCAGCGCCCGGACAGGGTATCCAAATGAGCAGTTCTTC TRBV9 . TRBD1 TRBJ2-1
CASSPFTGNSPLHF TGTGCCAGCAGCCCCTTTACTGGGAATTCACCCCTCCACTTT TRBV3-1 . . TRBJ1-6
CASSLEASGSLDTQYF TGCGCCAGCAGCTTGGAGGCTAGCGGGTCCTTAGATACGCAGTATTTT TRBV5-1 . TRBD2 TRBJ2-3
CASSLSGAGNTIYF TGTGCCAGCAGTTTATCAGGGGCAGGAAACACCATATATTTT TRBV12-3/TRBV12-4 few . TRBJ1-3
CASSSTVQETQYF TGCGCCAGCAGCTCGACGGTACAAGAGACCCAGTACTTC TRBV5-1 few . TRBJ2-5
CASSYRVAGELFF TGTGCCAGCAGTTACAGGGTGGCCGGGGAGCTGTTTTTT TRBV6-2/TRBV6-3 many . TRBJ2-2
CSAKDWFGTEAFF TGCAGTGCCAAGGATTGGTTTGGCACTGAAGCTTTCTTT TRBV20-1 many . TRBJ1-1
CSARDPRGTYEQYF TGCAGTGCTAGAGACCCGCGGGGCACCTACGAGCAGTACTTC TRBV20-1 few . TRBJ2-7
CASSFGGGNTDTQYF TGTGCCAGCAGTTTCGGGGGGGGGAACACAGATACGCAGTATTTT TRBV12-3/TRBV12-4 many TRBD2 TRBJ2-3
CATSDWTSGRKNEQFF TGTGCCACCAGTGATTGGACTAGCGGGAGAAAGAATGAGCAGTTCTTC TRBV24-1 few TRBD2 TRBJ2-1
CSVDTSYGYTF TGCAGCGTTGACACGTCCTATGGCTACACCTTC TRBV29-1 many . TRBJ1-2
CASRAGEQETQYF TGTGCCAGCAGGGCAGGGGAGCAAGAGACCCAGTACTTC TRBV7-9 . . TRBJ2-5
CASMEETQYF TGTGCCAGCATGGAGGAGACCCAGTACTTC TRBV12-3/TRBV12-4 few . TRBJ2-5
CSAYTSGSYNEQFF TGCAGTGCATATACTAGCGGGAGCTACAATGAGCAGTTCTTC TRBV20-1 . TRBD2 TRBJ2-1
CASSPVAYSGNTIYF TGTGCCAGCAGCCCAGTCGCTTACTCTGGAAACACCATATATTTT TRBV7-6 few . TRBJ1-3
CSAGEGQSNYGYTF TGCAGTGCGGGAGAGGGACAAAGTAACTATGGCTACACCTTC TRBV20-1 . . TRBJ1-2
CASSPWTGGNTGELFF TGTGCCAGCAGCCCCTGGACAGGGGGGAACACCGGGGAGCTGTTTTTT TRBV7-8 . TRBD1 TRBJ2-2
CASSPPLFVAGDEQFF TGTGCCAGCTCACCCCCTTTGTTTGTAGCGGGAGATGAGCAGTTCTTC TRBV18 few TRBD2 TRBJ2-1
CAISESPDSRETQYF TGTGCCATCAGTGAGTCCCCGGACTCCCGAGAGACCCAGTACTTC TRBV10-3 few . TRBJ2-5
CASSPGDQDTIYF TGTGCCAGCAGCCCCGGGGACCAGGACACCATATATTTT TRBV7-2 . . TRBJ1-3
CSARDQTSGKETQYF TGCAGTGCTAGAGATCAGACTAGCGGAAAAGAGACCCAGTACTTC TRBV20-1 once TRBD2 TRBJ2-5
CASKSRYNEQFF TGTGCCAGCAAGTCGCGCTACAATGAGCAGTTCTTC TRBV12-3/TRBV12-4 . . TRBJ2-1
CASGGPGTDTQYF TGTGCCAGCGGGGGGCCGGGCACAGATACGCAGTATTTT TRBV6-1 . . TRBJ2-3
CASSYSRSKSGYTF TGTGCCAGCAGTTACTCGAGGTCAAAGAGTGGCTACACCTTC TRBV6-5 . . TRBJ1-2
CASRSGTPIEQFF TGTGCCAGCAGATCAGGGACCCCGATTGAGCAGTTCTTC TRBV6-6 . . TRBJ2-1
CSARGQWNQPQHF TGCAGTGCTAGAGGTCAGTGGAATCAGCCCCAGCATTTT TRBV20-1 few . TRBJ1-5
CASSPGLVQETQYF TGTGCCAGCTCCCCGGGACTCGTACAAGAGACCCAGTACTTC TRBV18 few . TRBJ2-5